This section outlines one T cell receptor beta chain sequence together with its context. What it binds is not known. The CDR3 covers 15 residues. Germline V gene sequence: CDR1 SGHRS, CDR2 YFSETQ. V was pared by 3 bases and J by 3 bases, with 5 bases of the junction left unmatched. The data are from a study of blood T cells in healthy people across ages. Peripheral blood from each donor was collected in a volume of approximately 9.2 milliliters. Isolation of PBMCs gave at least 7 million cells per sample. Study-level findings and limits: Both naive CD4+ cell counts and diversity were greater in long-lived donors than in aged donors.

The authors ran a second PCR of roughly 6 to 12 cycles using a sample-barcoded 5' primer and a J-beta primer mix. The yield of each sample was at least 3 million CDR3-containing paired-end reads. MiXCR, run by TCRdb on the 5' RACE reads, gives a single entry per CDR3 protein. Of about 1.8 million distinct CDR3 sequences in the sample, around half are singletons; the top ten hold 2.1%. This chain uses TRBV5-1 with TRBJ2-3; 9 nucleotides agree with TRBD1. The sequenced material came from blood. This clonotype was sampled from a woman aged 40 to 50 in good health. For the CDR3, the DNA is TGCGCCAGCAGCTCGGCCGGGACAGGGACAGATACGCAGTATTTT. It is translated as CASSSAGTGTDTQYF.